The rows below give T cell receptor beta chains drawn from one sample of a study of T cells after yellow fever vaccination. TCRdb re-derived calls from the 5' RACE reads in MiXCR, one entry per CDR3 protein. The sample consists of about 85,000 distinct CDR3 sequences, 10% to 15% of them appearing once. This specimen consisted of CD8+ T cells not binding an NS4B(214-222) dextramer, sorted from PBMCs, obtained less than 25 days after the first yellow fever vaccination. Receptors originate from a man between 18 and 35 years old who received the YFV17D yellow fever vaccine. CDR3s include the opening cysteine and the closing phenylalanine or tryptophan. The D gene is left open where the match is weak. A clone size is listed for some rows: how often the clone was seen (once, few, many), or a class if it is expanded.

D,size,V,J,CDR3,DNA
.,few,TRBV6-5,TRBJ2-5,CASSHSRETQYF,TGTGCCAGCAGTCATAGTAGAGAGACCCAGTACTTC
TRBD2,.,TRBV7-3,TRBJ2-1,CASSLLAGGPVEQFF,TGTGCCAGCAGCTTACTAGCGGGGGGGCCGGTTGAGCAGTTCTTC
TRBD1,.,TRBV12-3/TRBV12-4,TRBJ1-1,CASSSFRDRGRTEAFF,TGTGCCAGCAGTTCGTTCCGGGACAGGGGTCGGACTGAAGCTTTCTTT
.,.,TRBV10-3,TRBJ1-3,CAISDGGQAAGNTIYF,TGTGCCATCAGTGATGGGGGGCAGGCAGCTGGAAACACCATATATTTT
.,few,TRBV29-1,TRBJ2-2,CSVEAQDANTGELFF,TGCAGCGTTGAGGCTCAGGACGCGAACACCGGGGAGCTGTTTTTT
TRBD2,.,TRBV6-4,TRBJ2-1,CASSEEAGGSNNEQFF,TGTGCCAGCAGTGAAGAAGCGGGGGGGTCGAATAATGAGCAGTTCTTC
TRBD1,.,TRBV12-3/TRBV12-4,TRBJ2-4,CASSLVRGPNNIQYF,TGTGCCAGCAGTTTGGTCAGGGGGCCCAATAACATTCAGTACTTC
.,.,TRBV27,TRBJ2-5,CASSGILGQRETQYF,TGTGCCAGCAGTGGGATCCTCGGACAGCGGGAGACCCAGTACTTC
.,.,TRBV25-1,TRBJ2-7,CASSIGRDEQYF,TGTGCCAGCAGTATAGGTAGGGACGAGCAGTACTTC
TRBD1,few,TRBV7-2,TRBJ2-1,CASSLVTGDNEQFF,TGTGCCAGCAGCTTAGTCACAGGGGACAATGAGCAGTTCTTC
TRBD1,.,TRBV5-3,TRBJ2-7,CARSWDRGTYEQYF,TGTGCCAGAAGCTGGGACAGGGGGACCTACGAGCAGTACTTC
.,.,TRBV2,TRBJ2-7,CASRGAEQYF,TGTGCCAGCAGGGGGGCCGAGCAGTACTTC
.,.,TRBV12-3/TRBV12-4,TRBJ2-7,CASRGDPYEQYF,TGTGCCAGCAGGGGGGACCCCTACGAGCAGTACTTC
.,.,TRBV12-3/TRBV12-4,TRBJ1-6,CASSPHRNSPLHF,TGTGCCAGCAGTCCTCACAGGAATTCACCCCTCCACTTT
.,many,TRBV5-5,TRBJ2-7,CASSSFYEQYF,TGTGCCAGCAGCTCCTTCTACGAGCAGTACTTC
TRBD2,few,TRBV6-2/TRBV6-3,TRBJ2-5,CASTGTILETQYF,TGTGCCAGCACCGGGACTATCTTAGAGACCCAGTACTTC
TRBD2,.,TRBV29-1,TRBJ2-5,CSVDPGLAGGWETQYF,TGCAGCGTCGACCCCGGACTAGCGGGGGGCTGGGAGACCCAGTACTTC
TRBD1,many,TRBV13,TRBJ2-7,CASSSDRGANSYEQYF,TGTGCCAGCAGCTCAGACAGGGGCGCTAACTCCTACGAGCAGTACTTC
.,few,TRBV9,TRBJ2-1,CASSGGRLAAYNEQFF,TGTGCCAGCAGCGGGGGGAGGTTAGCGGCCTACAATGAGCAGTTCTTC
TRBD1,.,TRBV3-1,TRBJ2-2,CASSLWDSQNTGELFF,TGTGCCAGCAGCCTGTGGGACAGCCAGAACACCGGGGAGCTGTTTTTT
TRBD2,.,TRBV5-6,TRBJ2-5,CASSLGRPLAGGLETQYF,TGTGCCAGCAGCTTGGGAAGGCCTCTAGCGGGGGGATTAGAGACCCAGTACTTC
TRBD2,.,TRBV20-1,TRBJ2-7,CSARGGGRLYEQYF,TGCAGTGCTAGGGGCGGGGGACGTCTCTACGAGCAGTACTTC
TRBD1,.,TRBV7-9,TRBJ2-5,CASSSTGEETQYF,TGTGCCAGCAGCTCGACAGGGGAAGAGACCCAGTACTTC
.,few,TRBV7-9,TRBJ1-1,CASRVGGTEAFF,TGTGCCAGCAGGGTGGGAGGCACTGAAGCTTTCTTT
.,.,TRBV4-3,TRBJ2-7,CASSQEHGYSYEQYF,TGCGCCAGCAGCCAAGAACACGGGTACTCCTACGAGCAGTACTTC
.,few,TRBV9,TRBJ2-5,CASSDNRGLGLQETQYF,TGTGCCAGCAGCGATAACAGGGGACTTGGACTACAAGAGACCCAGTACTTC